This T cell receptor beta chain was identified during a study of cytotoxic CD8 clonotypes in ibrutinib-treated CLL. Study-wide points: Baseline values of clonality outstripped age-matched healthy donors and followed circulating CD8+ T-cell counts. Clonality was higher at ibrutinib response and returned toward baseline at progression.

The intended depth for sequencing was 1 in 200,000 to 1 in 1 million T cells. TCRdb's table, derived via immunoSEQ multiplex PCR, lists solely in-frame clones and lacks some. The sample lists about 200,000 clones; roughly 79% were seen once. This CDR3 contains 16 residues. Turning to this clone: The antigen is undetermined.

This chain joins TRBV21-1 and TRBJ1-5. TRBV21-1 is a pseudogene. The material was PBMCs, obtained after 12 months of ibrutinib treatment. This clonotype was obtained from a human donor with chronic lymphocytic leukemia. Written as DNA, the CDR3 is TGTGCCAGCAGCAAAGAGGCACACAGGAGGGCACAGCCCCAGCATTTT. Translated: CASSKEAHRRAQPQHF.